These 14 T cell receptor beta chains came from one sample sequenced in a study of CD8+ T cells in alopecia areata. Reverse transcription of extracted RNA yielded cDNA, which provided the sequencing template. Data came from immunoSEQ multiplex PCR; TCRdb stores just in-frame clones and leaves some out. The table records just over 150,000 clones, roughly 65% of them present only once. The treatment was: oral pan-JAK inhibitor, 5-10 mg twice daily. This sample comprised CD4+ T cells sorted from blood, obtained at week 4, from a patient treated with tofacitinib. The receptor source for this set is a human donor with alopecia areata.

This chain joins TRBV9 and TRBJ2-1; no definite D call. V gave up 0 bases and J gave up 10 bases, with 8 bases separating them. The CDR3 covers 12 residues. Per the germline V gene, CDR1 is SGDLS and CDR2 is YYNGEE. The CDR3: CASSVGLQEQFF. CDR3 bases: TGTGCCAGCAGCGTAGGGCTTCAGGAGCAGTTCTTC.

This chain links TRBV15 with TRBJ2-3; D not resolved. The germline gives CDR1 LNHNV, CDR2 YYDKDF (reference sequence). Trimming removed 6 bases from V and 6 bases from J, with 10 bases in between. CDR3 length: 12 residues. CDR3 coding DNA: TGTGCCACCAGAAATAGTAGGGATACGCAGTATTTT. It translates to CATRNSRDTQYF.

CDR3 loop: CSVEAGQTTLNTEAFF. For the CDR3, the DNA is TGCAGCGTTGAAGCGGGACAGACTACTTTGAACACTGAAGCTTTCTTT. The chain joins TRBV29-1 to TRBJ1-1, with TRBD1 matching over 7 bases. This CDR3 is built from 16 residues. CDR1 and CDR2 (germline): SQVTM, ANQGSEA. J lost 0 bases, V lost 1 base, and 8 bases had no gene match.

This sequence joins TRBV5-6 and TRBJ2-1; D possibly corresponds to TRBD1 (5 bases). V was trimmed by 7 bases and J by 0 bases, leaving 14 bases between them. The CDR3 spans 15 residues. Germline CDR1 is SGHDT and CDR2 is YYEEEE. CDR3 sequence reads: CASGAQWSSYNEQFF. The CDR3, as DNA: TGTGCCAGCGGGGCGCAATGGAGCTCCTACAATGAGCAGTTCTTC.

The rearrangement links TRBV30 to TRBJ2-2, with D perhaps matching TRBD1 or TRBD2 (5 bases each). The CDR3 contains 15 residues. V was shortened by 0 bases and J by 9 bases, with 17 bases between the two germline ends. Germline CDR1 is GTSNPN and CDR2 is SVGIG (reference sequence). The CDR3 is CAWSVMSRSGRELFF. CDR3 nucleotides: TGTGCCTGGAGTGTAATGTCCCGTTCGGGGCGGGAGCTGTTTTTT.

The gene calls are TRBV29-1 and TRBJ2-5; D call uncertain. CDR1 and CDR2 (germline): SQVTM, ANQGSEA. The CDR3 covers 13 residues. Deletions cut 7 bases from V and 2 bases from J, with 14 bases between. The CDR3 sequence is CSGRSGAQETQYF. DNA for the CDR3: TGCAGCGGGCGGTCAGGCGCTCAAGAGACCCAGTACTTC.

This clone was seen a single time. This rearrangement joins TRBV29-1 to TRBJ1-4, with D possibly matching TRBD1 (5 bases). V shed 5 bases and J shed 1 base, with 8 bases lying between them. This CDR3 contains 13 residues. The germline V gene has CDR1 SQVTM and CDR2 ANQGSEA. CDR3: CSVSGGTNEKLFF. The CDR3 bases are TGCAGCGTTTCCGGGGGAACTAATGAAAAACTGTTTTTT.

CDR3 coding DNA: TGTGCCAGCAGCCTGGACAGGTGGGGTGGCTACACCTTC. It codes for CASSLDRWGGYTF. The genes are TRBV6-5 and TRBJ1-2; 7 bases align to TRBD1. Per germline, CDR1 MNHEY and CDR2 SVGAGI. The CDR3 runs to 13 residues. With V trimmed by 6 bases and J by 7 bases, 8 bases remained unmatched.

The J gene is TRBJ2-6, the V gene TRBV5-1, with 8 bases fitting TRBD1. This CDR3 is built from 15 residues. After removal of 4 bases from V and 11 bases from J, the junction contained 11 bases not matched to a gene. The germline CDR1 and CDR2 sequences are SGHRS and YFSETQ. CDR3 sequence (DNA): TGCGCCAGCAGCCCCGGGACAGGACTGGGGGACGTCCTGACTTTC. Translation: CASSPGTGLGDVLTF.

DNA for the CDR3: TGCAGCGTTGAAGACCCGTCAGGAATGAACACTGAAGCTTTCTTT. It specifies CSVEDPSGMNTEAFF. The chain couples TRBV29-1 to TRBJ1-1, with no clear D. This CDR3 spans 15 amino acids. The germline V gene has CDR1 SQVTM and CDR2 ANQGSEA. V was cut by 0 bases and J by 0 bases, with 11 bases left in between.

The chain employs TRBV7-3 and TRBJ2-3; 7 nucleotides match TRBD2. This CDR3 region has 14 residues. Germline CDR1 SGHTA, CDR2 FQGTGA. The J segment lost 2 bases and the V segment lost 2 bases, leaving 1 base of the junction unmatched. CDR3 bases: TGTGCCAGCAGCTTAGCGGGAGCCACAGATACGCAGTATTTT. Translation gives CASSLAGATDTQYF.

This clone was detected a few times. V usage is TRBV2 and J usage is TRBJ1-1; TRBD1 matches at 9 bases. V dropped 6 bases and J dropped 6; count of bases not matched to a gene: 20. Germline lookup yields CDR1 SNHLY and CDR2 FYNNEI. The length of the CDR3 is 18 residues. The CDR3 spells CASRFRLQGAMLTPEAFF. CDR3 nucleotide sequence: TGTGCCAGCAGGTTTCGATTACAGGGGGCGATGTTAACCCCTGAAGCTTTCTTT.

V and J are TRBV10-3 and TRBJ2-3; 10 nucleotides line up with TRBD1. The CDR3 is 16 residues long. V shed 4 bases and J 5 bases; nucleotides not matched to a gene: 9. Germline CDR1 is ENHRY and CDR2 is SYGVKD. The CDR3 DNA is TGTGCCATCAGTGGTTGGGGGACAGGGGACCAAGATACGCAGTATTTT. The encoded protein is CAISGWGTGDQDTQYF.

V gene TRBV5-1 combines with J gene TRBJ2-3; TRBD2 might be the D (5 bases). V was trimmed by 3 bases and J by 6 bases, leaving 14 bases between them. In germline, CDR1 is SGHRS, CDR2 YFSETQ. CDR3 length: 14 amino acids. The CDR3 reads CASSSDYAVDTQYF. The CDR3 DNA sequence: TGCGCCAGCAGCTCCGACTACGCTGTGGATACGCAGTATTTT.